Reported below is one T cell receptor (beta chain). Its specificity is not known. This sample is drawn from a study of blood T cells in healthy people across ages. Sample-barcoded 5' priming and a J-beta primer mix drove a second PCR of about 6 to 11 cycles. TCRdb independently ran MiXCR on the 5' RACE reads; one entry per CDR3 protein. The data show just over 1 million distinct CDR3 sequences, over 35% seen once. Notes on the study in general: The study found more naive CD4+ cells and higher diversity in long-lived than aged donors. Diversity of TCR beta per million T cells declined in a roughly linear way with age. Diversity figures derived from one million T cells were judged to underestimate the true value.

The V and J ends lost 10 bases and 5 bases respectively, with 14 bases between them. The CDR3 extends over 13 amino acids. Sequencing was performed on blood. The TCR comes from a woman aged 55-70 years in good health. The V call is TRBV12-3 or TRBV12-4, the J call TRBJ2-2; D gene uncertain. The CDR3 region is CANSLSLTGELFF. For the CDR3, the DNA is TGTGCCAATTCCCTTAGCTTAACCGGGGAGCTGTTTTTT.